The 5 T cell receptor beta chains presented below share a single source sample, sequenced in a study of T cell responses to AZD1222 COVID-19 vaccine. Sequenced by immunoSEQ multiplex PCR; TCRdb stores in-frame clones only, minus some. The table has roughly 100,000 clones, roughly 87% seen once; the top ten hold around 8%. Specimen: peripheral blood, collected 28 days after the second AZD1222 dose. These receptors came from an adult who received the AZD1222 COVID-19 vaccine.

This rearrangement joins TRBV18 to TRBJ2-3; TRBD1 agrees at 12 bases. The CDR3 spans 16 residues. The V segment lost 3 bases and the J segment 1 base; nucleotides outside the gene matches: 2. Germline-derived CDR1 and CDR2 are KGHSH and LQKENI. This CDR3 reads CASSPGQGAGTDTQYF. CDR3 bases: TGTGCCAGCTCACCGGGACAGGGGGCCGGCACAGATACGCAGTATTTT.

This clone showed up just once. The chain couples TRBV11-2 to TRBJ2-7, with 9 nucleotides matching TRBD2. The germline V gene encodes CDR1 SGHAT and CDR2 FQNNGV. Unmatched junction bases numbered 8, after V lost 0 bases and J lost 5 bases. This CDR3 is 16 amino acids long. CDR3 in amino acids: CASSLDLLAGANEQYF. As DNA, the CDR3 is TGTGCCAGCAGCTTAGATTTATTAGCGGGGGCTAACGAGCAGTACTTC.

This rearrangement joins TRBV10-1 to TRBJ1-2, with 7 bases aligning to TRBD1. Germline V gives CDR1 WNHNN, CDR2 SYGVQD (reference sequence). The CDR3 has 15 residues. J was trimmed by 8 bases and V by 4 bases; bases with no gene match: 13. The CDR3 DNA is TGCGCCAGCAGTGGGGTTTCGGACAGGTCGGAGGGCTACACCTTC. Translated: CASSGVSDRSEGYTF.

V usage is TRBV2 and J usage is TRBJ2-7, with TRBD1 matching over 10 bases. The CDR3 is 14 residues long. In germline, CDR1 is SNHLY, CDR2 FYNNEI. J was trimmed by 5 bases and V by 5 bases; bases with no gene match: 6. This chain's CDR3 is CASSPGQGTHEQYF. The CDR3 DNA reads TGTGCCAGCAGTCCGGGACAGGGGACCCACGAGCAGTACTTC.

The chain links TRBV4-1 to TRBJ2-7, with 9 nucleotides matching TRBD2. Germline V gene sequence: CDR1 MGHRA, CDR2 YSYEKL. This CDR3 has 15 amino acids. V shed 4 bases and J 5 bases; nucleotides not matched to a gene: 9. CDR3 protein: CASSRTPGLANEQYF. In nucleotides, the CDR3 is TGCGCCAGCAGCCGGACGCCGGGACTAGCAAACGAGCAGTACTTC.